The TCR beta chain described here comes from a study of T cells after yellow fever vaccination. Study outcomes and limitations: Abundant bulk-population clonotypes could contaminate the FACS-sorted repertoires. The study re-detected most primary-vaccination clones after the booster (approximately 96% CD4, around 89% CD8).

V lost 1 base and J lost 0, with 17 bases in between. The CDR3 extends over 18 amino acids. The V gene's germline CDR1 is MGHRA and CDR2 YSYEKL. TCRdb passed the 5' RACE reads through MiXCR, listing each CDR3 protein once. Here the sample spans hundreds of thousands of distinct CDR3 sequences, about a sixth being singletons. Comments on this clonotype: The antigen is unknown.

Sequences were derived from PBMCs, sampled less than 6 days after the first yellow fever vaccination. The source of this sequence is a man younger than 35 who received the YFV17D yellow fever vaccine. V is TRBV4-1 and J is TRBJ2-3, with D perhaps matching TRBD1 (5 bases). The CDR3 sequence: CASSQGGRVTSSTDTQYF. In DNA form, the CDR3 reads TGCGCCAGCAGCCAAGGTGGCAGGGTTACCTCTAGCACAGATACGCAGTATTTT.